This entry describes one T cell receptor (beta chain). This sample was taken from a study of cytomegalovirus exposure and HLA in healthy donors. The CDR3 contains 15 residues. Unmatched junction bases numbered 7, after V lost 6 bases and J lost 4 bases. From germline, CDR1 is SGHTA and CDR2 FQGNSA. The PCR ran on 60 Vbeta and 13 Jbeta primers. Some clones are missing from TCRdb's copy, which holds only in-frame ones; the method was immunoSEQ multiplex PCR. The sample lists fewer than 200,000 clones; 70% to 90% were seen once. This sequence joins TRBV7-2 and TRBJ1-2; TRBD1 matches 11 bases. The clonotype comes from a woman between 18 and 29 years old in good health and CMV-seronegative. Sequencing input: PBMCs. The CDR3 protein is CASRSTGTGGYGYTF. CDR3 bases: TGTGCCAGCAGAAGTACCGGGACAGGGGGCTATGGCTACACCTTC.